This T cell receptor beta chain was identified in a study of vaccination and CD4 T cells after COVID-19. Noted treatment: approximately nine-day PBMC culture with coronavirus spike peptide pools or control peptides (ViraFEST assay). Fewer than 2.5 million PBMCs went into each well for culture with around 9.2 IU/ml IL-2 and roughly 9 ug/ml peptide pools. Trimming took 0 bases from V and 1 from J, leaving 9 bases between them. The CDR3 is made up of 15 amino acids. Germline CDR1 reads SGHNT; CDR2 reads YYREEE (reference sequence). The Oncomine TCR Beta short-read assay sequenced DNA from cultured CD4+ T cells. In TCRdb, the PCR reads were re-called with MiXCR into one record per CDR3 protein. Of about 20,000 distinct CDR3 sequences detected, over 75% appear once; the ten largest clones hold 15% to 20%. Notes on this clonotype: Its matching antigen is unknown.

J is TRBJ2-3 and V is TRBV5-4; tentatively, D is TRBD1 (5 bases). The clonotype was recovered from a human donor who received a COVID-19 vaccine. This specimen consisted of CD4+ T cells from blood, cultured in vitro, obtained after SARS-CoV-2 vaccination. The CDR3 loop is CASSLVPRGTDTQYF. CDR3 DNA: TGTGCCAGCAGCTTGGTGCCCAGGGGCACAGATACGCAGTATTTT.